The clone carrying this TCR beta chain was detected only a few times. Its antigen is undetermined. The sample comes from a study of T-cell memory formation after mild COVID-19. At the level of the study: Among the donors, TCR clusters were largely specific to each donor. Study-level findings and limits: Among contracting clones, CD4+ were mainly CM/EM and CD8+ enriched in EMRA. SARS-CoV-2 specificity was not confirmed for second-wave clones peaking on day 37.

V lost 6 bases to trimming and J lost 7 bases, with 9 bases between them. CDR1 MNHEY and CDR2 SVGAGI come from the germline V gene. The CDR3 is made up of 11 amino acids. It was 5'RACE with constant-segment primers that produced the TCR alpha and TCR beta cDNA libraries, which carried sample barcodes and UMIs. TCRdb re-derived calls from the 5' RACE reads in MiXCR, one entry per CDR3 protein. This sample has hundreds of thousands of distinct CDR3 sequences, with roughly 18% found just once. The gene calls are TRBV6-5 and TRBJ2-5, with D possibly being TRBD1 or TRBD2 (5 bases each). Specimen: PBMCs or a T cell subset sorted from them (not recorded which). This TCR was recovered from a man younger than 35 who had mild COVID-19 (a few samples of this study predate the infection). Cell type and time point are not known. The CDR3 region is CASRGVGTQYF. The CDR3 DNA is TGTGCCAGCAGGGGGGTAGGGACCCAGTACTTC.